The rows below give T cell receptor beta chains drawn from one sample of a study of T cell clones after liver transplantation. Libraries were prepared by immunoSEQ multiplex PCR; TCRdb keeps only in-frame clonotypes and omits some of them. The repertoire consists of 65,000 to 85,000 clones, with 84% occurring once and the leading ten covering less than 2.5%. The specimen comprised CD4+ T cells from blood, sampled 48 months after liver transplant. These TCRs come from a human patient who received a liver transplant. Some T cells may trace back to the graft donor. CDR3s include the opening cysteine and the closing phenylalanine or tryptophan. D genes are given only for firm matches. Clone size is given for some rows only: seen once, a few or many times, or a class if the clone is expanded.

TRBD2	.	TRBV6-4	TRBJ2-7	TGTGCCAGTCTAAACCCGGGACTAGCGGGGGGCATAATCTCCTACGAGCAGTACTTC	CASLNPGLAGGIISYEQYF
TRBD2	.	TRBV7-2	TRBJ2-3	TGTGCCAGCAGCTTGTACAGGAGCGGGGGGCTAGTAACTTCGGATACGCAGTATTTT	CASSLYRSGGLVTSDTQYF
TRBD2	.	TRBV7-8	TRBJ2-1	TGTGCCAGCAGGGTAAATAGCGGGCGGCCCTACAATGAGCAGTTCTTC	CASRVNSGRPYNEQFF
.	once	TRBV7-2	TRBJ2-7	TGTGCCAGCCGCCAACAAAGAAGCTCCTACGAGCAGTACTTC	CASRQQRSSYEQYF
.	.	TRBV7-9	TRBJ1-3	TGTGCCCAAGTCAAACCCCCAGACTCTGGAAACACCATATATTTT	CAQVKPPDSGNTIYF
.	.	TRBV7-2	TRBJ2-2	TGTGCCAGCAGCCGAGAGGTTGGCACCGGGGAGCTGTTTTTT	CASSREVGTGELFF
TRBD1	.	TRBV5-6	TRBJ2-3	TGTGCCAGCAGCTCGGGACAGGGGGCATTGGATACGCAGTATTTT	CASSSGQGALDTQYF
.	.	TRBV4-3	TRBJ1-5	TGCGCCAGCAGCCAAGAATCAGGGCACCATCAGCCCCAGCATTTT	CASSQESGHHQPQHF
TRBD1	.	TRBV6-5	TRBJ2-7	TGTGCCACCACAGGGGAGCAGAGTTACGAGCAGTACTTC	CATTGEQSYEQYF
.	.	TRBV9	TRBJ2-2	TGTGCCAGCAGCCCCATCCCCGGGGAGCTGTTTTTT	CASSPIPGELFF
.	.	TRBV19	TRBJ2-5	TGTGCCAGTAGTCAGGACTTTCAAGAGACCCAGTACTTC	CASSQDFQETQYF
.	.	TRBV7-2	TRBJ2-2	TGTGCCAGCAGCTTAGCGCCCGGGGAGCTGTTTTTT	CASSLAPGELFF
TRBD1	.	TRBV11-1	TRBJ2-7	TGTGCCAGCAGCATCACAGGGGACGAGCAGTACTTC	CASSITGDEQYF
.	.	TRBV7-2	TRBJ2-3	TGTGCCAGCAGCTTAGCTTCCGGATACACAGATACGCAGTATTTT	CASSLASGYTDTQYF
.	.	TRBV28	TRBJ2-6	TGTGCCAGCAGTTTATGGGTACGGGCCTCTGGGGCCAACGTCCTGACTTTC	CASSLWVRASGANVLTF
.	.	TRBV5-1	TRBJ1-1	TGCGCCAGCAGCTTGGAAATTTTGAACACTGAAGCTTTCTTT	CASSLEILNTEAFF
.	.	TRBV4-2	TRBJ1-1	TGTGCCAGCAGCCAAGGTCCGGGATTGAACACTGAAGCTTTCTTT	CASSQGPGLNTEAFF
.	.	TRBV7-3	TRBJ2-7	TGTGCCAGCAGCTTTTTCCCAGGGAGAGCCTACGAGCAGTACTTC	CASSFFPGRAYEQYF
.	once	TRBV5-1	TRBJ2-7	TGCGCCAGCAGCTTGGCGGGGGCCAGGGGTTACGAGCAGTACTTC	CASSLAGARGYEQYF
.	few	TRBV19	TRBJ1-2	TGTGCCAGTACCGATGTACAGGGAGCAGGCTATGGCTACACCTTC	CASTDVQGAGYGYTF
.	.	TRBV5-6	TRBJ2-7	TGTGCCAGCAGCCGATTTCGCGGCGAGCAGTACTTC	CASSRFRGEQYF
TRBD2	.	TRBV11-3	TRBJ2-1	TGTGCCAGCAGCTTTGGGACTAGCGGAAACAATGAGCAGTTCTTC	CASSFGTSGNNEQFF
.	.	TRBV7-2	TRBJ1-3	TGTGCCAGCAGCTTCCAGGGCTCTGGAAACACCATATATTTT	CASSFQGSGNTIYF
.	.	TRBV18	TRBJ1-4	TGTGCCAGCTCACCAGACAAAGGGATCGCTAATGAAAAACTGTTTTTT	CASSPDKGIANEKLFF
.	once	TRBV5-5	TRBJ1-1	TGTGCCAGTACGTTCCACCAGGCGAACACTGAAGCTTTCTTT	CASTFHQANTEAFF
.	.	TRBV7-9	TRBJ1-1	TGTGCCAGCAGCTTAGTAAGTCCGACCGAAGCTTTCTTT	CASSLVSPTEAFF
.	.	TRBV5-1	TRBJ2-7	TGCGCCAGCAGCTTGATGGGAGGCGAGCAGTACTTC	CASSLMGGEQYF
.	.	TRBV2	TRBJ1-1	TGTGCCAGCAGTGTTGACCTCAAGGGTAGAGCTTTCTTT	CASSVDLKGRAFF
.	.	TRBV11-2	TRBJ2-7	TGTGCCAGCAGCCCGACGTTTGGGGGCTACGAGCAGTACTTC	CASSPTFGGYEQYF
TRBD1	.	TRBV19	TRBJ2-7	TGTGCCAGTAGTACCCAGACAGGGCCCTACGAGCAGTACTTC	CASSTQTGPYEQYF
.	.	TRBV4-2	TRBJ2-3	TGTGCCAGCAGCCAAGAAGGGCGGGGTAGCACAGATACGCAGTATTTT	CASSQEGRGSTDTQYF
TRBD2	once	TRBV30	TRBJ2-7	TGTGCCTGGACTGTCGGGGGGTATAACGAGCAGTACTTC	CAWTVGGYNEQYF
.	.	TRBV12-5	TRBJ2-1	TGTGCTAGTGGTTGGTTCAATGAGCAGTTCTTC	CASGWFNEQFF